This paragraph covers one T cell receptor (beta chain) sequence. Primers included in the PCR were 60 Vbeta and 13 Jbeta primers. Profiling relied on immunoSEQ multiplex PCR, and the TCRdb table lists in-frame clones only, not all of them. The sample holds fewer than 150,000 clones, 70% to 80% seen once. This sample stems from a study of cytomegalovirus exposure and HLA in healthy donors. The junction had 8 bases not matched to a gene; V was cut back by 5 bases and J by 4 bases. CDR3 size: 15 residues. CDR1 is WNHNN and CDR2 is SYGVQD in the germline V gene (reference sequence). This TCR was recovered from a man in his fifties or sixties in good health and CMV-seronegative. This chain connects TRBV10-1 to TRBJ2-3, with 8 positions matching TRBD2. The sample comprised PBMCs. As DNA, the CDR3 is TGCGCCAGCAGTCCAGCGGGAGAAGCGGCAGATACGCAGTATTTT. Amino acids: CASSPAGEAADTQYF.